This T cell receptor (beta chain) comes out of a study of blood T cell dynamics during melanoma immunotherapy (dated by TCRdb to the early 2020s). Regarding the research as a whole: Patients with metastatic melanoma were treated with first-line pembrolizumab or nivolumab plus ipilimumab as standard of care in the United Kingdom. To find early correlates of response, peripheral T cell receptor repertoires were profiled in metastatic melanoma patients before and after one cycle of checkpoint inhibitor therapy. The training cohort was made up of consecutive patients, while a further independent group of patients from the same centre was pooled to form an external validation set. General study outcomes and caveats: The study could not determine whether the T cell clones driving repertoire changes were melanoma-specific or reflected general immune activation. Patients who later achieved disease control showed a bifurcated PBMC repertoire reorganization at W3, with increased clonality or increased diversity, unlike progressors. The relatively small sample size was acknowledged as potentially limiting generalization of the results.

Read against the paper, the sample's time point label means: week 3, after first cycle of checkpoint inhibitor. Blood samples were taken at two points: before treatment (T0) and at week 3 (W3), which came after the first cycle of checkpoint blockade. Except for a couple of patients with rapid clinical progression, response was assessed 12 weeks after the first infusion by RECIST 1.1; disease control meant complete response, partial response or stable disease. Patients were not eligible if they had prior systemic cancer treatment, concomitant immunosuppressant therapy or synchronous other active malignancies. TCR beta was sequenced in both bulk PBMC and plasma cell-free DNA in order to track circulating cells as well as T cell turnover. Lymphoprep and SepMate tubes were used to isolate PBMC from blood, and red cell lysis was then performed. QIAamp DNA Blood Mini kits were used to extract DNA from both PBMC and sorted T cell subsets.

For every bulk PBMC sample, a fixed 350 ng of DNA was loaded. Following the manufacturer instructions, the immunoSEQ TCRb Assay kit was used to amplify TCR beta CDR3 sequences from genomic DNA. The KAPA Library Quantification Kit for Illumina platforms was used to quantify pooled libraries by qPCR. Sequencing of the pooled libraries was done on an Illumina NextSeq 500, with clustering at about 0.6-1.1 pM. On the authors' methods: Analysis of the TCR data relied on immunoSEQ ANALYZER and the R LymphoSeq package. A rearrangement efficiency score was calculated as productive divided by the sum of productive and non-productive CDR3 sequences. Clonality was measured with the Gini coefficient and diversity with the Renyi index at alpha=1, compared pairwise between timepoints within each patient. In LymphoSeq, clonal relatedness was computed using an edit distance of 3, and repertoire similarity was computed using the Bhattacharyya coefficient. To classify response, a linear discriminant analysis based on week-3 changes in clonality and diversity was built using the R MASS and caret packages. In its TCRdb copy, this immuneACCESS table keeps in-frame sequences only and misses some clones. Where compared with another copy, unresolved V genes explain less than half of these, and the others have no known cause. V and J calls and clone size follow that table, whereas D and trimming were derived from the DNA. The sample table contains more than 8,000 clones; only one count was recorded for 88% of them. The top ten clones comprise roughly 2.1% of the sample.

V and J lose 0 bases and 0 bases, and a span of 8 bases separates them. The CDR3, from cysteine to phenylalanine, totals 15 residues. CDR3 DNA is the only sequence kept; it has 45 bases, read in frame from the first base. The germline V gene sets CDR1 to MGHRA and CDR2 to YSYEKL. As for this clone: The specificity of this receptor is unknown. No much larger clonotype is one base removed from it; base qualities were not supplied.

The receptor's source is a human donor with melanoma. The rearranged chain carries TRBV4-1 and TRBJ1-1; the D gene remains uncertain. The source material was blood, sampled from a patient treated with checkpoint blockade. Here is the DNA: TGCGCCAGCAGCCAAGAGGGAACTATGAACACTGAAGCTTTCTTT. Its amino acids are CASSQEGTMNTEAFF.